The present T cell receptor (beta chain) was sequenced within a study of shared clonotypes between healthy human individuals (dated by TCRdb to the early 2020s). Regarding the research as a whole: The cohort comprised two women and a few men aged 18 to 49 years. For each donor, CD4 naive and CD4 memory were each run on three plates, CD8 naive on two plates, and CD8 memory on one plate. To estimate repertoire size and how much clonotype sharing occurs between individuals, the study deeply sequenced the blood TCR repertoires of roughly 5 healthy adults. Different laboratories and diverse techniques were used to prepare libraries and sequence TCR repertoires, to increase sequencing depth and limit assay-specific biases. Each donor's leukapheresis produced roughly between about 0.9 and 9.5 billion PBMCs.

A word on this clone: This clone's antigen is unknown. No base quality information exists; no much larger clone differs at one position.

TCR CDR3 regions were amplified from genomic DNA by multiplex PCR using the deep immunoSEQ assay. Extracted genomic DNA from each cell subset was spread evenly across all wells of several immunoSEQ 96-well plates, with each plate serving as a replicate. For sorted subsets, each replicate PCR was loaded with about 200 ng genomic DNA, equivalent to 30,000 or so T cell genomes. The purified libraries were quantified using a Qubit 3.0 fluorometer, sized with a Bioanalyzer 2100, and then quantified again using the KAPA Library Quantification kit. Every immunoSEQ 96-well plate was sequenced on a separate single-read 150-cycle Illumina NextSeq 550 flow cell. From the authors' description of their analysis: Because only junctional sequences without quality scores were contained in the immunoSEQ output, filtering matching that applied to full-length reads could not be performed. To assign V/J genes and CDR3, sequences were annotated using PyIR, a Python wrapper for IgBLAST v1.9, with IMGT germline references. Reads were removed for weak V/J assignments (E-value above 1e-6), missing CDR3, stop codons, out-of-frame junctions, or ambiguous translated residues. V3J clonotypes were defined as sequences sharing an identical inferred V gene, J gene, and CDR3 amino acid sequence. The percentage overlap between two repertoires was calculated by dividing the number of shared unique clonotypes by the size of the smaller repertoire. Richness of each repertoire was evaluated using RTK rarefaction, the Chao1 estimator, and Recon v2.1 estimates of unobserved clonotypes. OLGA was used to compute generation probabilities for all TCRbeta clonotypes that the gDNA method yielded from four donors. Not all clones reach the TCRdb copy of this immuneACCESS table, which keeps in-frame sequences only. Checked studies attribute under half of the gap to unresolved V genes and leave the rest unexplained. The DNA was the basis for D and trimming; V, J and clone size are from that table. The sample table lists approximately 1,000,000 clones, 75% to 80% of them with a count of one. Approximately 0.5% of the sample belongs to the ten largest clones.

The donors were healthy, HIV-negative adults who had no recently reported acute infections or vaccinations. Only Caucasian adults living in Nashville, Tennessee, USA were represented among the donors. Magnetic negative selection was used to enrich CD4+ T cells, after which naive cells were positively selected on CD45RA and the negative fraction became the memory subset. After blood collection by leukapheresis, PBMCs were isolated using Ficoll-Histopaque density gradient centrifugation and then cryopreserved in the vapor phase of liquid nitrogen. Purity and quantity of every magnetically sorted T cell population were checked by analytical flow cytometry. Each sorted fraction had its genomic DNA isolated and then quantified by UV absorbance on a Nanodrop 2000c. The CDR3 holds 14 amino acids from the cysteine to the phenylalanine. The DNA shown is the 42-base CDR3, in frame from base 1. Trimming takes 5 bases from V and 1 base from J, and the germline ends sit 12 bases apart. From the germline V gene, CDR1 is SGHVS and CDR2 is FNYEAQ.

Here is what the overall study found, with its caveats: Sampling was restricted to blood, and TCR repertoires in tissue are likely to differ from TCR repertoires in blood. Naive subsets generally had larger estimated clonotype richness than memory subsets. Pairwise subsampling indicated that sequencing depth was expected to affect the degree of clonotype sharing among donors. Because the study included a small number of donors, the genetic and exposure-history diversity represented was limited. About 5% of naive CD4, around 3.5% of naive CD8, 2.3% of memory CD4, and roughly 0.4% of memory CD8 clonotypes were shared across a few donors. Incomplete sequencing was indicated by rarefaction of sorted-subset datasets, despite the large sequencing depth. Compared with non-shared clonotypes, the clonotypes found in all four sorted-subset donors had higher generation probabilities.

Recombination connected TRBV7-6 to TRBJ2-7, with the D gene not confidently named. Sequencing used memory CD4+ T cells from PBMCs. The cell subset or site label, as the study defines it: CD45RA-negative fraction. The source is a man younger than 35 in good health. Some clones in this sample may be carry-over from other donors' samples. The sequence in DNA is TGTGCCAGCAGCCCGCGGATCTTATCCTACGAGCAGTACTTC. This yields the protein CASSPRILSYEQYF.